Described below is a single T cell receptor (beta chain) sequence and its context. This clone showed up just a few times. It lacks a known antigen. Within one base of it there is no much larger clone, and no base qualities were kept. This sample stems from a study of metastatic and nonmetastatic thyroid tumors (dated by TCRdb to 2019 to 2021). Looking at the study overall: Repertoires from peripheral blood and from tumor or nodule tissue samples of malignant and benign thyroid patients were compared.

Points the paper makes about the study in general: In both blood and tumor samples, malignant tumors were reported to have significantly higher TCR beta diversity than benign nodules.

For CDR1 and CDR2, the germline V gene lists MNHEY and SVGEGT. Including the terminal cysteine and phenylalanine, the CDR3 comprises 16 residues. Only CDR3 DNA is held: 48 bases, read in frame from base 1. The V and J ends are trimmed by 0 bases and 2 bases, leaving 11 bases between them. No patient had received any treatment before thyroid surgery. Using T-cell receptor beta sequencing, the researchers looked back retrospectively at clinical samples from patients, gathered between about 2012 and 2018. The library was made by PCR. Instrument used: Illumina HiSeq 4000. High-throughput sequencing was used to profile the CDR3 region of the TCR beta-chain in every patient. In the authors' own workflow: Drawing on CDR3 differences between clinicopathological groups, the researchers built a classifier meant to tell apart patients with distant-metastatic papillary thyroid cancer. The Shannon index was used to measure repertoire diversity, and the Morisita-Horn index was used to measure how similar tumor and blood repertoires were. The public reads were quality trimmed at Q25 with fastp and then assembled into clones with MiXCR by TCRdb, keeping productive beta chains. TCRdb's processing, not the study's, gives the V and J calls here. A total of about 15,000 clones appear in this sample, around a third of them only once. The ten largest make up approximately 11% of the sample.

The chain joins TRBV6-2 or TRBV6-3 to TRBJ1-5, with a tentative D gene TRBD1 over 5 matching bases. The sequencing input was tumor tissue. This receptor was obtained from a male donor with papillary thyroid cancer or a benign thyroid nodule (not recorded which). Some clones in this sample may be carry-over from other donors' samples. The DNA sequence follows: TGTGCCAGCAGTTACTCGGTGGGGGGTGGCAATCAGCCCCAGCATTTT. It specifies CASSYSVGGGNQPQHF.